Below, 27 T cell receptor beta chains from the same sample are listed, as sequenced in a study of T cells in Graves' hyperthyroidism and ophthalmopathy. Amplified TCR beta CDR3 regions came from RNA transcripts. With the HTBI primer set, the TCR CDR3 went through a first round of RT-PCR. TCRdb itself ran the multiplex PCR reads through MiXCR, one entry per CDR3 protein. The table lists about 420,000 distinct CDR3 sequences, more than 15% of them singletons. The sequenced sample consisted of blood. These receptors all come from a woman between 18 and 29 years old with Graves' hyperthyroidism.

This clonotype was counted at least ten times. V gene TRBV28 combines with J gene TRBJ2-5, with D possibly being TRBD2 (6 bases). The germline V and J ends were trimmed by 5 bases and 7 bases, with 20 bases remaining between them. The CDR3 has 15 residues. In germline, CDR1 is MDHEN, CDR2 SYDVKM. The CDR3 protein is CASSPRDHTRGTQYF. CDR3 coding DNA: TGTGCCAGCAGTCCCCGGGACCACACGCGGGGGACCCAGTACTTC. Full variable domain (missing parts from reference TRBV28 and TRBJ2-5): DVKVTQSSRYLVKRTGEKVFLECVQDMDHENMFWYRQDPGLGLRLIYFSYDVKMKEKGDIPEGYSVSREKKERFSLILESASTNQTSMYLCASSPRDHTRGTQYFGPGTRLLVL.

A few counts support this clonotype. This chain connects TRBV9 to TRBJ2-7; TRBD1 matches at 7 bases. V dropped 0 bases and J dropped 1; count of bases not matched to a gene: 4. CDR1 is SGDLS and CDR2 is YYNGEE in the germline V gene. This CDR3 is 15 amino acids long. In nucleotides, the CDR3 is TGTGCCAGCAGCGTAGAGGGGGCTAATTCCTACGAGCAGTACTTC. Residues: CASSVEGANSYEQYF.

A few counts support this clonotype. J is TRBJ2-2 and V is TRBV5-1, with 14 bases matching TRBD2. The CDR3 length is 16 residues. CDR1 and CDR2 from the germline V gene are SGHRS and YFSETQ. Trimming at V came to 4 bases and at J to 6 bases, leaving 5 bases not matched to a gene. The CDR3 is CASSQTSGRVSGELFF. The CDR3 nucleotides read TGCGCCAGCAGCCAGACTAGCGGGAGGGTATCCGGGGAGCTGTTTTTT.

This clonotype was recorded at least ten times. The chain carries TRBV28 and TRBJ2-5; either TRBD1 or TRBD2 may fit D (5 bases each). The V end was cut by 3 bases, the J end by 1 base, with 9 bases between. CDR3 length: 14 amino acids. Per the germline V gene, CDR1 is MDHEN and CDR2 is SYDVKM. The CDR3 DNA reads TGTGCCAGCAGTTTCACGGGGACCCAAGAGACCCAGTACTTC. It yields the protein CASSFTGTQETQYF.

This clonotype was seen more than once but under ten times. This chain connects TRBV19 to TRBJ1-2, with 9 bases matching TRBD1. The V segment lost 3 bases and the J segment 9 bases; nucleotides outside the gene matches: 8. There are 14 residues in the CDR3. CDR1 is LNHDA and CDR2 is SQIVND in the germline V gene (reference sequence). CDR3 coding DNA: TGTGCCAGTAGTATTATCGGGACAGGGCGTAGCTACACCTTC. Translation: CASSIIGTGRSYTF.

The table lists this clonotype with many counts. The chain employs TRBV20-1 and TRBJ2-1, with 8 bases fitting TRBD2. J lost 5 bases, V lost 1 base, and 7 bases had no gene match. Germline-derived CDR1 and CDR2 are DFQATT and SNEGSKA (reference sequence). The length of the CDR3 is 15 residues. The CDR3 spells CSARGQRERNNEQFF. In DNA, the CDR3 is TGCAGTGCTAGAGGGCAGCGGGAGAGAAACAATGAGCAGTTCTTC.

This clonotype was observed many times. The chain employs TRBV6-1 and TRBJ2-1; 9 bases map to TRBD2. Trimming took 5 bases from V and 4 from J; bases not matched to a gene: 12. The germline gives CDR1 MNHNS, CDR2 SASEGT. The CDR3 is 17 amino acids. The CDR3 loop reads CASSLHPTSGGYNEQFF. The CDR3 nucleotides are TGTGCCAGCAGTTTACACCCGACTAGCGGAGGATACAATGAGCAGTTCTTC.

This clonotype has more than one count but fewer than ten. V gene TRBV4-1 combines with J gene TRBJ1-2; no clear D. V was cut by 4 bases and J by 0 bases, with 12 bases left in between. The CDR3 runs 15 residues. Germline V gives CDR1 MGHRA, CDR2 YSYEKL. CDR3: CASSPPVGANYGYTF. The CDR3 nucleotides read TGCGCCAGCAGCCCCCCCGTGGGAGCTAACTATGGCTACACCTTC.

The V call is TRBV20-1, the J call TRBJ2-7, with 8 bases fitting TRBD2. Looked up from germline, CDR1 is DFQATT and CDR2 is SNEGSKA (reference sequence). The J segment lost 7 bases and the V segment lost 6 bases, leaving 11 bases of the junction unmatched. There are 13 residues in the CDR3. The CDR3 here is CSARRSGIAEQYF. CDR3 in DNA: TGCAGTGCACGGCGTAGCGGGATTGCGGAGCAGTACTTC.

The sample holds many counts of this clonotype. V usage is TRBV7-3 and J usage is TRBJ2-3; unclear D gene. The CDR3 has 16 amino acids. Trimming removed 2 bases at V and 7 bases at J, with 19 bases between. Germline values: CDR1 SGHTA, CDR2 FQGTGA. For the CDR3, the DNA is TGTGCCAGCAGCTTAGAGGCGACCCCCGTGGGAAATACGCAGTATTTT. Translated, it gives CASSLEATPVGNTQYF.

The chain couples TRBV2 to TRBJ2-7; D is possibly TRBD2 (6 bases). The V gene lost 4 bases and the J gene lost 2 bases, with 9 bases spanning the gap. Germline-derived CDR1 and CDR2 are SNHLY and FYNNEI. The CDR3 contains 13 residues. CDR3 protein: CASSVWGAYEQYF. The CDR3 bases are TGTGCCAGCAGTGTCTGGGGGGCCTACGAGCAGTACTTC.

This clonotype was detected ten times or more. The genes are TRBV5-6 and TRBJ2-3, with 9 bases identical to TRBD1. Germline loops: CDR1 SGHDT, CDR2 YYEEEE. The junction had 8 bases not matched to a gene; V was cut back by 4 bases and J by 2 bases. The CDR3 runs to 16 residues. CDR3 region: CASSPRTGAVTDTQYF. DNA of the CDR3: TGTGCCAGCAGCCCTCGGACAGGGGCGGTCACAGATACGCAGTATTTT.

At least ten counts were recorded for this clonotype. Mismatch with germline at one junction end may stem from a read error. The chain recombines TRBV7-7 with TRBJ2-3; 12 bases align to TRBD2. The V gene's germline CDR1 is SSHAT and CDR2 FNYEAQ (reference sequence). The CDR3 spans 14 residues. This chain's CDR3 is CASSQGTSGDTQYF. The CDR3 nucleotides read TGTGCTAGCAGCCAAGGGACTAGCGGGGATACGCAGTATTTT. The full variable domain, with the rest looked up from reference TRBV7-7 and TRBJ2-3, is GAGVSQSPRYKVTKRGQDVTLRCDPISSHATLYWYQQALGQGPEFLTYFNYEAQPDKSGLPSDRFSAERPEGSISTLTIQRTEQRDSAMYRCASSQGTSGDTQYFGPGTRLTVL.

This clonotype was counted many times. The V and J genes are TRBV24-1 and TRBJ2-3; D is undetermined. The CDR3 length is 16 residues. Trimming cost V 4 bases and J 4 bases, with 17 bases left between them. In germline, CDR1 is KGHDR, CDR2 SFDVKD. The CDR3 DNA follows: TGTGCCACCAGTGACTCCCGTACATCCCGCGCAGATACGCAGTATTTT. This gives the protein CATSDSRTSRADTQYF.

The V call is TRBV4-1, the J call TRBJ2-1, with 7 bases that match TRBD2. The DNA end favors TRBJ2-7, so the J call may be wrong. This CDR3 contains 16 residues. Germline values: CDR1 MGHRA, CDR2 YSYEKL. CDR3 DNA: TGCGCCAGCAGCCAAGATGGGGGAGGGCCCTACAATGAGCAGTACTTC. Its protein product is CASSQDGGGPYNEQYF.

To note about this clonotype: Since a much larger clone is just one base distant, this may be a read error. The V and J genes are TRBV9 and TRBJ2-1; the D is unclear. V dropped 0 bases and J dropped 10 bases, with 14 bases sitting between them. CDR1 is SGDLS and CDR2 is YYNGEE in the germline V gene. This CDR3 contains 14 residues. The CDR3, as DNA: TGTGCCAGCAGCGTAGGCCGCAGCTCTGTCGAGCAGTTCTTC. Protein sequence: CASSVGRSSVEQFF.

This chain connects TRBV7-6 to TRBJ2-3; 9 bases line up with TRBD2. CDR3 length: 17 amino acids. The V gene end was trimmed by 1 base and the J gene end by 6 bases; junction bases not matched to a gene: 11. CDR1 is SGHVS and CDR2 is FNYEAQ in the germline V gene. DNA for the CDR3: TGTGCCAGCAGCTTAGGCCCCCTGACTAGCGGCGGGGATACGCAGTATTTT. This encodes CASSLGPLTSGGDTQYF.

The chain employs TRBV6-2 or TRBV6-3 and TRBJ1-3, with D unresolved. With 6 bases removed from V and 2 bases from J, the gap between germline ends came to 11 bases. This CDR3 comprises 14 residues. Germline V gene data show CDR1 as MNHEY and CDR2 as SVGEGT. CDR3 bases: TGTGCCAGCAGAGAGAGGGCTGCTGGAAACACCATATATTTT. Amino acid sequence: CASRERAAGNTIYF.

This clonotype was recorded at least ten times. The rearrangement links TRBV7-9 to TRBJ2-1; D unresolved. Germline V gene sequence: CDR1 SEHNR, CDR2 FQNEAQ (reference sequence). The germline V and J ends were trimmed by 1 base and 7 bases, with 14 bases remaining between them. The CDR3 is 15 amino acids. The CDR3, as DNA: TGTGCCAGCAGCTTAGTCGGCCGCGGAGTAAATGAGCAGTTCTTC. It encodes CASSLVGRGVNEQFF.

The sample holds many counts of this clonotype. The rearrangement joins TRBV2 to TRBJ2-6; the D gene could be TRBD1 or TRBD2 (5 bases each). The germline gives CDR1 SNHLY, CDR2 FYNNEI. This CDR3 region has 15 residues. V was cut by 4 bases and J by 3 bases, with 10 bases left in between. The CDR3 region is CASSGGKFGANVLTF. CDR3 in DNA: TGTGCCAGCAGTGGGGGGAAGTTTGGGGCCAACGTCCTGACTTTC. Together with reference TRBV2 and TRBJ2-6, the CDR3 gives the full variable domain: EPEVTQTPSHQVTQMGQEVILRCVPISNHLYFYWYRQILGQKVEFLVSFYNNEISEKSEIFDDQFSVERPDGSNFTLKIRSTKLEDSAMYFCASSGGKFGANVLTFGAGSRLTVL.

This clonotype was counted ten times or more. V and J are TRBV12-3 or TRBV12-4 and TRBJ1-2; weak D call: TRBD1 (6 bases). V lost 7 bases, J lost 7 bases, and 16 bases lay in between. CDR3 length equals 13 residues. The CDR3 spells CASTHSDSPGYTF. DNA for the CDR3: TGTGCCAGCACTCATTCGGACAGCCCTGGCTACACCTTC.

This clonotype has at least ten counts. The gene calls are TRBV13 and TRBJ2-7; D may match TRBD1 or TRBD2 (6 bases each). CDR3 length: 14 residues. The ends were cut back, 2 bases at V and 3 bases at J, with 11 bases in the middle. CDR1 is PRHDT, CDR2 FYEKMQ, per germline (reference sequence). Here the CDR3 DNA reads TGTGCCAGCAGCTTACCGCGGGACATCTACGAGCAGTACTTC. It translates to CASSLPRDIYEQYF.

This clonotype was detected only a few times. The CDR3 sequence is CASLSTSGVYEQYF. The CDR3 nucleotides are TGTGCCAGCCTTTCGACTAGCGGGGTCTACGAGCAGTACTTC. The chain has TRBV5-8 and TRBJ2-7; 11 nucleotides align to TRBD2. This CDR3 region has 14 residues. Germline values: CDR1 SGHTS, CDR2 YDEGEE. The ends lost 7 bases at V and 3 bases at J; junction bases unmatched: 6.

This chain links TRBV7-9 with TRBJ2-1, with D tentatively TRBD2 (5 bases). The CDR3 has 13 amino acids. V lost 3 bases, J lost 7 bases, and 10 bases lay in between. CDR1 and CDR2 (germline): SEHNR, FQNEAQ (reference sequence). The CDR3 DNA reads as TGTGCCAGCAGCTTGACAACGGGGAATGAGCAGTTCTTC. This sequence encodes CASSLTTGNEQFF.

This clonotype showed up many times. V is TRBV7-2 and J is TRBJ1-5, with D possibly matching TRBD1 (6 bases). The germline gives CDR1 SGHTA, CDR2 FQGNSA. Deletions cut 3 bases from V and 2 bases from J, with 8 bases between. The CDR3 consists of 14 residues. The CDR3 DNA is TGTGCCAGCAGCTTCTCAGGGGGCAATCAGCCCCAGCATTTT. Translating it yields CASSFSGGNQPQHF.

The CDR3 DNA reads as TGCAGTGCTAGCGGTCGGGGGGGCTTTACCGGGGAGCTGTTTTTT. It specifies CSASGRGGFTGELFF. The rearrangement uses TRBV20-1 and TRBJ2-2, with 8 nucleotides matching TRBD2. The length of the CDR3 is 15 residues. Looked up from germline, CDR1 is DFQATT and CDR2 is SNEGSKA (reference sequence). The ends lost 3 bases at V and 5 bases at J; junction bases unmatched: 8.

This clonotype was seen repeatedly, ten times or more. The chain has TRBV27 and TRBJ2-7; 7 nucleotides match TRBD2. V shed 3 bases, J shed 6 bases, and the junction held 8 bases outside the gene matches. The CDR3 has 14 amino acids. Germline values: CDR1 MNHEY, CDR2 SMNVEV (reference sequence). In DNA form, the CDR3 reads TGTGCCAGCAGTTTTGGCTCCGGGGAGGGCGAGCAGTACTTC. Residues: CASSFGSGEGEQYF.